The present entry profiles one TCR beta chain with its context. These data come from a study of blood T cell repertoires in COVID-19. Cohort assignment relied on participant-reported clinical history. Source study methods: Amplification from reference gene primers served as the basis for estimated nucleated cell counts. TCRdb's table, derived via immunoSEQ multiplex PCR, lists solely in-frame clones and lacks some. The V and J calls and clone size are taken from that table; D and trimming were inferred from the DNA. The table shows about 270,000 clones, with under 95% occurring only once. This CDR3 comprises 12 residues. Trimming left V 3 bases short and J 2 bases short, with 3 bases between. Germline V gene sequence: CDR1 SNHLY, CDR2 FYNNEI.

The chain combines TRBV2 with TRBJ2-3; no firm D call. The source material was PBMCs or T cells enriched from blood (not recorded which). This sequence originates from a man aged 35 to 55 who had been exposed to COVID-19. The CDR3 reads CASSDHTDTQYF. CDR3 nucleotide sequence: TGTGCCAGCAGTGATCACACAGATACGCAGTATTTT.